The 6 T cell receptor beta chains below all came from one sample that was sequenced in a study of regulatory T cells in long-lasting Graves disease. HTBI primers from iRepertoire and Arm-PCR of CDR3 regions yielded the TCR beta libraries. TCRdb reanalysed the multiplex PCR reads using MiXCR and keeps one entry per CDR3 protein. Of 680,000 or so distinct CDR3 sequences listed, approximately 15% are singletons. Time point in this sample: newly diagnosed GD, antithyroid drugs for less than 3 months. PBMC-extracted RNA yielded the TCR library. This same sample was also part of a study on T cells in Graves' hyperthyroidism and ophthalmopathy.

The source material was peripheral blood mononuclear cells (PBMCs), sampled at new diagnosis, from a patient treated with antithyroid drugs. These TCRs come from a woman aged 25 to 45 with Graves disease.

This clonotype was found many times. The chain combines TRBV2 with TRBJ2-3, with D possibly matching TRBD2 (5 bases). Germline lookup yields CDR1 SNHLY and CDR2 FYNNEI. Trimming removed 0 bases from V and 5 bases from J, with 15 bases in between. CDR3 length equals 16 residues. DNA of the CDR3: TGTGCCAGCAGTGAAGCGCGAGGGTGGGTTGGAGATACGCAGTATTTT. It yields the protein CASSEARGWVGDTQYF.

The table lists this clonotype with a few counts. The chain has TRBV19 and TRBJ1-5; no definite D call. CDR1 is LNHDA, CDR2 SQIVND, per germline (reference sequence). CDR3 length: 14 amino acids. Trimming stripped 3 bases from V and 6 bases from J, with 12 bases between. The CDR3 loop is CASSIGGLGQPQHF. The CDR3 nucleotides read TGTGCCAGTAGTATCGGAGGACTGGGTCAGCCCCAGCATTTT.

This clonotype turned up a few times. For the CDR3, the DNA is TGTGCCTGGACCTCCCCCTACGAGCAGTACTTC. Protein: CAWTSPYEQYF. V gene TRBV30 combines with J gene TRBJ2-7; D is undetermined. The CDR3 length is 11 residues. Between the trimmed V and J ends, which lost 4 bases and 2 bases, there was a span of 6 bases. Germline V gives CDR1 GTSNPN, CDR2 SVGIG (reference sequence).

The rearrangement uses TRBV6-2 or TRBV6-3 and TRBJ2-3; 12 bases are a match to TRBD2. V was pared by 6 bases and J by 6 bases, with 13 bases of the junction left unmatched. CDR1 and CDR2 (germline): MNHEY, SVGEGT. CDR3 size: 17 residues. CDR3 residues: CASSPTSGSDWRDTQYF. In DNA form, the CDR3 reads TGTGCCAGCAGCCCGACTAGCGGGAGCGACTGGAGGGATACGCAGTATTTT.

This clonotype has at least ten counts. The chain combines TRBV27 with TRBJ1-5; unclear D gene. Trimming left V 5 bases short and J 6 bases short, with 17 bases between. CDR3 length: 15 amino acids. Germline V CDR1 and CDR2: MNHEY, SMNVEV (reference sequence). The CDR3 nucleotides are TGTGCCAGCAGTCCCTTGAGGGAGCTTTTTCAGCCCCAGCATTTT. This codes for CASSPLRELFQPQHF.

This clonotype was seen ten or more times. The chain is built from TRBV2 and TRBJ2-7; 10 bases map to TRBD1. The CDR3 is 16 residues long. CDR1 SNHLY and CDR2 FYNNEI come from the germline V gene. V lost 7 bases to trimming and J lost 1 base; unmatched junction nucleotides: 10. CDR3 in amino acids: CASKELEGQGSYEQYF. The CDR3 DNA follows: TGTGCCAGCAAAGAATTGGAGGGACAGGGGTCCTACGAGCAGTACTTC.